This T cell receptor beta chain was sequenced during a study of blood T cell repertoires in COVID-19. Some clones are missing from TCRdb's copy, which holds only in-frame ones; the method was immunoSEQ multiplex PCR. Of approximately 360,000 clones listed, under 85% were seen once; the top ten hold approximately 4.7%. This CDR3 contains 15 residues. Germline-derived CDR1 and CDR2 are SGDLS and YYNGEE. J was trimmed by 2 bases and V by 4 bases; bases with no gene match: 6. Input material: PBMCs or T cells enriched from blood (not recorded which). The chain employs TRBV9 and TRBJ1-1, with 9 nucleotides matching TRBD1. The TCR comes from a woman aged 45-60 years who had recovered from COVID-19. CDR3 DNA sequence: TGTGCCAGCAGCTCAACACAGGGGGCAAACACTGAAGCTTTCTTT. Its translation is CASSSTQGANTEAFF. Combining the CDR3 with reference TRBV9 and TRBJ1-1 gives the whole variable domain DSGVTQTPKHLITATGQRVTLRCSPRSGDLSVYWYQQSLDQGLQFLIQYYNGEERAKGNILERFSAQQFPDLHSELNLSSLELGDSALYFCASSSTQGANTEAFFGQGTRLTVV.